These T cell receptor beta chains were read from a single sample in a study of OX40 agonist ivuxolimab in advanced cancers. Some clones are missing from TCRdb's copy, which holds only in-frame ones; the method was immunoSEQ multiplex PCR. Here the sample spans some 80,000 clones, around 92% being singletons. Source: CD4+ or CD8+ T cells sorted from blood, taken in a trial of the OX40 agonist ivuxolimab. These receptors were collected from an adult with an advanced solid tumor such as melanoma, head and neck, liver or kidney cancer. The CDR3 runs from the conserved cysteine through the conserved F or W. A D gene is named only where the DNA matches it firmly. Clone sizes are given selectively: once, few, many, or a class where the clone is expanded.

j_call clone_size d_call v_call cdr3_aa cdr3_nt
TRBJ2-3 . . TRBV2 CASTGRGTDTQYF TGTGCCAGCACTGGCAGGGGTACAGATACGCAGTATTTT
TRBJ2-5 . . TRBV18 CASSPGSVRETQYF TGTGCCAGCTCACCGGGTAGCGTCAGGGAGACCCAGTACTTC
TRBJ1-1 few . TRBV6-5 CAARAGIEAFF TGTGCCGCCCGAGCAGGGATTGAAGCTTTCTTT
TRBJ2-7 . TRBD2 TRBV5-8 CASRVPTSGVYEQYF TGTGCCAGCAGGGTACCGACTAGCGGGGTCTACGAGCAGTACTTC
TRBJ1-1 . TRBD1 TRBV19 CASSLRDRNTEAFF TGTGCCAGTAGTCTACGGGACAGGAACACTGAAGCTTTCTTT
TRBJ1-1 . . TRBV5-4 CASSLGAGNTEAFF TGTGCCAGCAGCTTGGGTGCGGGGAACACTGAAGCTTTCTTT
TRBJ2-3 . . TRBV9 CASSVGARIPDTQYF TGTGCCAGCAGCGTAGGGGCTAGGATCCCAGATACGCAGTATTTT
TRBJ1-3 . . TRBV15 CATRTAGNTIYF TGTGCCACCAGAACAGCTGGAAACACCATATATTTT
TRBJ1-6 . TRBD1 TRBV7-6 CASSSTGGGQYNSPLHF TGTGCCAGCAGCTCCACAGGGGGGGGACAATATAATTCACCCCTCCACTTT
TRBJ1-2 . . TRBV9 CASSVADGFNYGYTF TGTGCCAGCAGCGTAGCTGACGGATTTAACTATGGCTACACCTTC
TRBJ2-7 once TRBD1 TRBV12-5 CASGKGQGFRSYEQYF TGTGCTAGTGGTAAAGGACAGGGGTTCAGGTCCTACGAGCAGTACTTC
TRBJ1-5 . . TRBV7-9 CASSREGPRQPQHF TGTGCCAGCAGCCGGGAAGGTCCTCGGCAGCCCCAGCATTTT
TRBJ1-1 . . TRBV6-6 CASSYSRAGNTEAFF TGTGCCAGCAGTTACTCGAGGGCCGGGAACACTGAAGCTTTCTTT
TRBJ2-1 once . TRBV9 CASSVDLTLSHNEQFF TGTGCCAGCAGCGTAGATCTCACTTTATCCCACAATGAGCAGTTCTTC
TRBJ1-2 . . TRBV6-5 CASSYWAGSYGYTF TGTGCCAGCAGTTACTGGGCAGGAAGCTATGGCTACACCTTC
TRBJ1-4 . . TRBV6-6 CASSGTVGNEKLFF TGTGCCAGCAGCGGGACGGTTGGTAATGAAAAACTGTTTTTT
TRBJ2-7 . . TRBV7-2 CASSLVYSNEQYF TGTGCCAGCAGCTTAGTCTACAGCAACGAGCAGTACTTC
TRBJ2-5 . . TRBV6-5 CASRGGETQYF TGTGCCAGCAGAGGAGGAGAGACCCAGTACTTC
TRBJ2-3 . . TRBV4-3 CASSQDRKGRLDTQYF TGCGCCAGCAGCCAAGATCGGAAGGGGAGGCTAGATACGCAGTATTTT
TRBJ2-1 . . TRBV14 CAHPPAFF TGTGCCCACCCCCCGGCGTTCTTC
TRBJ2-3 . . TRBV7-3 CASSERGSGADTQYF TGTGCCAGCAGCGAGAGGGGGTCAGGGGCAGATACGCAGTATTTT
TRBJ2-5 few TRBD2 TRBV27 CASSLTAPSGRQETQYF TGTGCCAGCAGTTTAACAGCACCTTCCGGGAGGCAAGAGACCCAGTACTTC
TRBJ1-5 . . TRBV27 CASSPYGIYSNQPQHF TGTGCCAGCAGTCCCTATGGGATTTATAGCAATCAGCCCCAGCATTTT
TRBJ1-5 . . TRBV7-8 CASSPRAEGQPQHF TGTGCCAGCAGCCCCAGGGCGGAGGGACAGCCCCAGCATTTT
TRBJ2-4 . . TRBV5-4 CASRSTGTLAKNIQYF TGTGCCAGCAGGTCGACCGGGACATTAGCCAAAAACATTCAGTACTTC
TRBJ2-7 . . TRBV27 CASRAGHSYEQYF TGTGCCAGCAGAGCAGGGCATTCCTACGAGCAGTACTTC
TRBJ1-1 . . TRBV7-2 CASSWAGAAFF TGTGCCAGCAGCTGGGCAGGGGCAGCTTTCTTT
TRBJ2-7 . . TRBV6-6 CASSYSGAYEQYF TGTGCCAGCAGTTACAGTGGGGCCTACGAGCAGTACTTC
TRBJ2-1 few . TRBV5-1 CASSLAYNEQFF TGCGCCAGCAGCTTGGCCTACAATGAGCAGTTCTTC
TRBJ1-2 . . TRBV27 CASSSLFSDLPGYGYTF TGTGCCAGCAGTTCCCTATTCTCGGACCTGCCGGGCTATGGCTACACCTTC
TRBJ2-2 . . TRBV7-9 CASSVLMAERTGELFF TGTGCCAGCAGCGTACTCATGGCGGAGCGCACCGGGGAGCTGTTTTTT
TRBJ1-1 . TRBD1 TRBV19 CASSTQGVGTEAFF TGTGCCAGTAGTACCCAGGGGGTCGGCACTGAAGCTTTCTTT
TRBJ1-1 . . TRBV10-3 CAISESYGGPNTEAFF TGTGCCATCAGTGAGTCGTATGGGGGGCCGAACACTGAAGCTTTCTTT
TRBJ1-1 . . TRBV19 CASSTPATEAFF TGTGCCAGTTCAACCCCGGCCACTGAAGCTTTCTTT
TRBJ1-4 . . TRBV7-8 CASRGSATNEKLFF TGTGCCAGCAGGGGATCGGCAACTAATGAAAAACTGTTTTTT
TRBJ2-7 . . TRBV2 CASSWTVYEQYF TGTGCCAGCAGCTGGACAGTCTACGAGCAGTACTTC
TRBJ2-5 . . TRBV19 CASSIGASAAETQYF TGTGCCAGTAGTATAGGAGCTAGCGCAGCAGAGACCCAGTACTTC
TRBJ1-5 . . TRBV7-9 CASSLVLGEGNQPQHF TGTGCCAGCAGCTTAGTTCTAGGGGAGGGCAATCAGCCCCAGCATTTT
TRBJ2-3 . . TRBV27 CASSHGADTQYF TGTGCCAGCAGTCACGGGGCAGATACGCAGTATTTT
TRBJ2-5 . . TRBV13 CASSLPSGEGRETQYF TGTGCCAGCAGCTTACCCTCGGGAGAGGGACGGGAGACCCAGTACTTC
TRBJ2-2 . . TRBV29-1 CSVGGGLAGMLTGELFF TGCAGCGTTGGAGGTGGCCTAGCAGGGATGTTGACCGGGGAGCTGTTTTTT
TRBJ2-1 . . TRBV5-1 CASRGGGSYNEQFF TGCGCCAGCAGAGGGGGGGGCTCCTACAATGAGCAGTTCTTC
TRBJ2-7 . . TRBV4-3 CASSQQQGFDEQYF TGCGCCAGCAGCCAACAACAGGGCTTCGACGAGCAGTACTTC
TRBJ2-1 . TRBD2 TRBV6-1 CASSEWVERLAGGEQFF TGTGCCAGCAGTGAATGGGTTGAAAGACTAGCGGGGGGTGAGCAGTTCTTC